Included here is one T cell receptor (beta chain) sequence, with context. Trimming shortened V by 5 bases and J by 2 bases, and 9 bases separated the two germline ends. CDR1 and CDR2 (germline): LNHDA, SQIVND (reference sequence). This CDR3 spans 13 amino acids. The data were obtained in a study of blood T cell repertoires in COVID-19. Generated by immunoSEQ multiplex PCR, the TCRdb table keeps only in-frame clones and is missing some. This repertoire shows 540,000 or so clones, 70% to 90% found once; its top ten account for roughly 8.3%. The genes are TRBV19 and TRBJ1-1; D remains ambiguous. The sample was peripheral blood. This clonotype was sampled from a woman aged 45-60 years with COVID-19, enrolled during active disease. This chain's CDR3 is CASSSQKNTEAFF. The CDR3 DNA is TGTGCCAGTAGTTCCCAGAAAAACACTGAAGCTTTCTTT.